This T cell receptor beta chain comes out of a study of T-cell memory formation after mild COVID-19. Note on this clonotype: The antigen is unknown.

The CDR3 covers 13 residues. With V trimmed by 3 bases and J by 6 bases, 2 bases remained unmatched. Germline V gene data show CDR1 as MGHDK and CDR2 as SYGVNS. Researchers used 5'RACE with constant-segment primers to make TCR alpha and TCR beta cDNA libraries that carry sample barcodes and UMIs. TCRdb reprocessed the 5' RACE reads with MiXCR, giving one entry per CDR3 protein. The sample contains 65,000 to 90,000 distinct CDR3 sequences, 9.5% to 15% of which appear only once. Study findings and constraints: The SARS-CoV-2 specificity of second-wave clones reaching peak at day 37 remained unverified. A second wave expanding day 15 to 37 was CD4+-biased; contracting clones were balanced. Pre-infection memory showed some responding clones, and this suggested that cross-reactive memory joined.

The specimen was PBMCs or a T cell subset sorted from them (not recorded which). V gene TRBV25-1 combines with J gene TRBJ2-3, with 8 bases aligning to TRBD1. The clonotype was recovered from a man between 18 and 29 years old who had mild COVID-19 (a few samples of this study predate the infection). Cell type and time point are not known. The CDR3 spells CASSDRGLDTQYF. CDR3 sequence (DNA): TGTGCCAGCAGTGACAGGGGGCTGGATACGCAGTATTTT.